This T cell receptor (beta chain) was found in a study of blood T cells in healthy people across ages. Background on the study: Per every two T cells, about one barcoded beta molecule was captured by template switching. Overall study findings and caveats: Long-lived donors carried more naive CD4+ cells and greater diversity than aged donors. Across the age range, TCR beta diversity per million T cells fell in a roughly linear way.

Combining a sample-barcoded 5' primer with a J-beta primer mix, a second PCR ran for 7 to 11 cycles. In TCRdb, the 5' RACE reads were re-called with MiXCR into one record per CDR3 protein. Here the sample spans around 970,000 distinct CDR3 sequences, 51% being singletons. Of note for this clonotype: Its antigen remains unknown. The junction shows a germline mismatch at one end, possibly a read error.

The length of the CDR3 is 14 residues. In germline, CDR1 is MDHEN, CDR2 SYDVKM. Sequenced material: blood. This receptor was identified in a woman in her sixties in good health. The gene calls are TRBV28 and TRBJ1-4; possible D gene TRBD1, 6 bases. The CDR3 DNA is TGTGCCAGCAGTTTAACGGGGGCTAATGGAAAACTGTTTTTT. Its translation is CASSLTGANGKLFF.